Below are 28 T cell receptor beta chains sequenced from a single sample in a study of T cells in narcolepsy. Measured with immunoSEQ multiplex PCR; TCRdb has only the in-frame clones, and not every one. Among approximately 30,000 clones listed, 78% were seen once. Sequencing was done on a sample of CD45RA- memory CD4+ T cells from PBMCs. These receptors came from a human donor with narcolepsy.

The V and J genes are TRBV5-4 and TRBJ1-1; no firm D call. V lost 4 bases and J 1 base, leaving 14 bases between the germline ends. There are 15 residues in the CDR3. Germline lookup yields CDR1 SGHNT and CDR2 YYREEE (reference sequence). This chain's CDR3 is CASSLTLNRNTEAFF. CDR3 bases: TGTGCCAGCAGCCTGACCCTGAACCGGAACACTGAAGCTTTCTTT. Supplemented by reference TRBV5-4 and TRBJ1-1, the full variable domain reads ETGVTQSPTHLIKTRGQQVTLRCSSQSGHNTVSWYQQALGQGPQFIFQYYREEENGRGNFPPRFSGLQFPNYSSELNVNALELDDSALYLCASSLTLNRNTEAFFGQGTRLTVV.

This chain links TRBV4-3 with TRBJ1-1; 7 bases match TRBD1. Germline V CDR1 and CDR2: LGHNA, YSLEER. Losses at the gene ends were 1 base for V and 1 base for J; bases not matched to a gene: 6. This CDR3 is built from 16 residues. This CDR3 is CASSQVLGTENTEAFF. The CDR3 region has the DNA TGCGCCAGCAGCCAAGTCTTGGGGACAGAGAACACTGAAGCTTTCTTT.

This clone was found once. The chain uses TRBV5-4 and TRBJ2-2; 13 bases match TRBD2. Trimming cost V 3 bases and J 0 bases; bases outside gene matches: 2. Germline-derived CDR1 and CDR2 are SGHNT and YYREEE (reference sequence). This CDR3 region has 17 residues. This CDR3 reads CASSSGLAGANTGELFF. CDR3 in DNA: TGTGCCAGCAGCTCCGGACTAGCGGGGGCGAACACCGGGGAGCTGTTTTTT.

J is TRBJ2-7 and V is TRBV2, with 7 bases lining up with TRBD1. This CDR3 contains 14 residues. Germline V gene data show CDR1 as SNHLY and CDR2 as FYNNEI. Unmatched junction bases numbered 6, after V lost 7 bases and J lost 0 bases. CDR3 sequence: CASKVTGNSYEQYF. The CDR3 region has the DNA TGTGCCAGCAAAGTGACAGGGAACTCCTACGAGCAGTACTTC.

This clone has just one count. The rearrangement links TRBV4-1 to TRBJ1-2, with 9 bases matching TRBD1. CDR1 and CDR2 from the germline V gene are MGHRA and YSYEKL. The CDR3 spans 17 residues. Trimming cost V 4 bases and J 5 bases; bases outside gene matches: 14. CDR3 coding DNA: TGCGCCAGCAGCCCAGAAGGGGCCCGGGACAGGGCTTATGGCTACACCTTC. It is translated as CASSPEGARDRAYGYTF.

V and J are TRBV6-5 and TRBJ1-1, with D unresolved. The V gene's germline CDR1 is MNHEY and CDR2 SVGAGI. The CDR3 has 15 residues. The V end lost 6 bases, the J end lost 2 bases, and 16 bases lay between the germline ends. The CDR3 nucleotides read TGTGCCAGCAGCTTCGATGGACGGTCCAACACTGAAGCTTTCTTT. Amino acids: CASSFDGRSNTEAFF.

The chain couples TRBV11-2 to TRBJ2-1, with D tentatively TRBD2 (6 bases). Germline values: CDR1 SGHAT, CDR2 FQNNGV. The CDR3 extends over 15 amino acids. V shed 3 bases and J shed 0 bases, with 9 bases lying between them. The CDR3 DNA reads TGTGCCAGCAGCTTCGCGGGGAGCTCCTACAATGAGCAGTTCTTC. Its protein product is CASSFAGSSYNEQFF. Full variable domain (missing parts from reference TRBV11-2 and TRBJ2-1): EAGVAQSPRYKIIEKRQSVAFWCNPISGHATLYWYQQILGQGPKLLIQFQNNGVVDDSQLPKDRFSAERLKGVDSTLKIQPAKLEDSAVYLCASSFAGSSYNEQFFGPGTRLTVL.

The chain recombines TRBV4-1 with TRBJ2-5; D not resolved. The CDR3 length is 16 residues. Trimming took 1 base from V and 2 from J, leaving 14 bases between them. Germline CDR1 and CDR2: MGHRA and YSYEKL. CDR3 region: CASSQVNMGFQETQYF. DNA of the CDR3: TGCGCCAGCAGCCAAGTAAACATGGGGTTTCAAGAGACCCAGTACTTC.

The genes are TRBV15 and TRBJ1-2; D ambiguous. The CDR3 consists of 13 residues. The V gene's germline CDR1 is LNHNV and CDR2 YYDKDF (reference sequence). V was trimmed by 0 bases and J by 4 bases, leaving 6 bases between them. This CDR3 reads CATSRDSGYGYTF. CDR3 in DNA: TGTGCCACCAGCAGAGATAGCGGCTATGGCTACACCTTC.

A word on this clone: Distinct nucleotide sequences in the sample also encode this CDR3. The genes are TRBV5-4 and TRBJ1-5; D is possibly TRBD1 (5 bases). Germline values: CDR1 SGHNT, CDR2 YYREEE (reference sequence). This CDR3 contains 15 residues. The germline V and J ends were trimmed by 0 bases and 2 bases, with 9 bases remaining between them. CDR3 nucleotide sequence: TGTGCCAGCAGCTTGGACGGGGACGGCAATCAGCCCCAGCATTTT. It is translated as CASSLDGDGNQPQHF.

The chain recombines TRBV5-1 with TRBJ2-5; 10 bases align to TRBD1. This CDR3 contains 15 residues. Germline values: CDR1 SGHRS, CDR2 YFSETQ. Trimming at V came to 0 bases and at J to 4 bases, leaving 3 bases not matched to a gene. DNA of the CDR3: TGCGCCAGCAGCTTGGCCGGACAGGGGGTAGAGACCCAGTACTTC. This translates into CASSLAGQGVETQYF.

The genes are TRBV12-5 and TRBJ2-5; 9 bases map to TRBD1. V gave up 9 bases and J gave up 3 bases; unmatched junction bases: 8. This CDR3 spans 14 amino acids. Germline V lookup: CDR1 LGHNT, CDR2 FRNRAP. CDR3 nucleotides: TGTGCTAGGGTTGGGGGGGACAGGGAAGAGACCCAGTACTTC. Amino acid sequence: CARVGGDREETQYF.

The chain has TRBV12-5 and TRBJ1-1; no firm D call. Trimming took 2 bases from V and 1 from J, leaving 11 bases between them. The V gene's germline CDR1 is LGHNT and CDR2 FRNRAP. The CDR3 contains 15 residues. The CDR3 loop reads CASGLSTIQNTEAFF. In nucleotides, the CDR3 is TGTGCTAGTGGTTTGTCGACAATCCAGAACACTGAAGCTTTCTTT.

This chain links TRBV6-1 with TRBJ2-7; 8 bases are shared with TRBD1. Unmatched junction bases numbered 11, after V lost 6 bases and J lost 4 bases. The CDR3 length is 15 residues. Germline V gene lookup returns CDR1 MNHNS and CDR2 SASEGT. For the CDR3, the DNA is TGTGCCAGCAGGACACGGACAGGGATGGCGTACGAGCAGTACTTC. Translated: CASRTRTGMAYEQYF.

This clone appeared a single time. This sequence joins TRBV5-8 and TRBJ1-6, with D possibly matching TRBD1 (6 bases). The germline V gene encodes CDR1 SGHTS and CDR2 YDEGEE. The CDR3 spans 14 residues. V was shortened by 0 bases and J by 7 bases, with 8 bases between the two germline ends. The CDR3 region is CASSLGRGNSPLHF. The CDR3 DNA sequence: TGTGCCAGCAGCTTGGGCAGGGGAAATTCACCCCTCCACTTT.

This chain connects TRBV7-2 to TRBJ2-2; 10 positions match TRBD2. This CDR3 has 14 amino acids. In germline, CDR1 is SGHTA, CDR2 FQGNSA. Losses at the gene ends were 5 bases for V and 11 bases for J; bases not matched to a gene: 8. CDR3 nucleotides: TGTGCCAGCAGCCCCCATAGCGGGGGGCCCGAGCTGTTTTTT. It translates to CASSPHSGGPELFF.

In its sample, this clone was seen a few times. Written as DNA, the CDR3 is TGTGCCAGCAGACAGGACAGGGCGGGGGCCCAGTACTTC. Protein product: CASRQDRAGAQYF. The chain has TRBV6-5 and TRBJ2-5, with D possibly TRBD1 on 8 matching bases. CDR1 is MNHEY, CDR2 SVGAGI, per germline. The ends were cut back, 6 bases at V and 9 bases at J, with 17 bases in the middle. The CDR3 extends over 13 amino acids.

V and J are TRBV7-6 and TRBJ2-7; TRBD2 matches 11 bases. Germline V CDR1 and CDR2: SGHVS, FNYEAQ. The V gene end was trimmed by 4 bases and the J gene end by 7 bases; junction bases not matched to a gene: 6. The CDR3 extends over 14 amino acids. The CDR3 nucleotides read TGTGCCAGCAGCTCTATCACTAGCGGGGGTGAGCAGTACTTC. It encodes CASSSITSGGEQYF.

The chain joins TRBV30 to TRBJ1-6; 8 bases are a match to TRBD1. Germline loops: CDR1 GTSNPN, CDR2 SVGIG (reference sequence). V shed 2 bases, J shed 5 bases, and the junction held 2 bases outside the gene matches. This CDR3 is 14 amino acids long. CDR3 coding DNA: TGTGCCTGGAGTTCGGGACAGGATAATTCACCCCTCCACTTT. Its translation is CAWSSGQDNSPLHF.

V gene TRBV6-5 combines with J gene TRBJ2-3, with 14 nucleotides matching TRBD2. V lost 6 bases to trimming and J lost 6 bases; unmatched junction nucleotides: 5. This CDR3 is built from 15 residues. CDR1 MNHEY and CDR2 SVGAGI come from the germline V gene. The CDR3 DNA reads TGTGCCAGCAGCCAAGGACTAGCGGGGGGCGATACGCAGTATTTT. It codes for CASSQGLAGGDTQYF.

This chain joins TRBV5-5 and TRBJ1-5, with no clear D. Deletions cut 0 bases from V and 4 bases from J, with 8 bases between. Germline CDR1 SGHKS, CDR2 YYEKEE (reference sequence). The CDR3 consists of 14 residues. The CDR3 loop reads CASSLDIPNQPQHF. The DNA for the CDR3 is TGTGCCAGCAGCTTGGACATTCCTAATCAGCCCCAGCATTTT.

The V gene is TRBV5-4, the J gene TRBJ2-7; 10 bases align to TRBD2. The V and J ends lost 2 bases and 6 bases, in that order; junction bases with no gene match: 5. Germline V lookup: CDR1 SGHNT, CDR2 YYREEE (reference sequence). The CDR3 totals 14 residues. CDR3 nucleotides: TGTGCCAGCAGCTTAGCGGGGGGGCGATCCGAGCAGTACTTC. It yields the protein CASSLAGGRSEQYF.

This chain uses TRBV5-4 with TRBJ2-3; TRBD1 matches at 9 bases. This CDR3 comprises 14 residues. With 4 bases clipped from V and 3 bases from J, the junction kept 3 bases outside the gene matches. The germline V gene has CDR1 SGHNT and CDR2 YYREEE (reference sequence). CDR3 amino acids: CASSRGQGTDTQYF. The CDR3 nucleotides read TGTGCCAGCAGCCGAGGACAGGGGACAGATACGCAGTATTTT. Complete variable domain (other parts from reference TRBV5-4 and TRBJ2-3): ETGVTQSPTHLIKTRGQQVTLRCSSQSGHNTVSWYQQALGQGPQFIFQYYREEENGRGNFPPRFSGLQFPNYSSELNVNALELDDSALYLCASSRGQGTDTQYFGPGTRLTVL.

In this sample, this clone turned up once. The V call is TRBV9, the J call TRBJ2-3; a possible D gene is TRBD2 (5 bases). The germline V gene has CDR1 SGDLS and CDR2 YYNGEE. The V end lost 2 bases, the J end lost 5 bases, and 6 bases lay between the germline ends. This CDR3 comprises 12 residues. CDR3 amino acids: CASSVEGDTQYF. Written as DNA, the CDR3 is TGTGCCAGCAGCGTCGAGGGAGATACGCAGTATTTT.

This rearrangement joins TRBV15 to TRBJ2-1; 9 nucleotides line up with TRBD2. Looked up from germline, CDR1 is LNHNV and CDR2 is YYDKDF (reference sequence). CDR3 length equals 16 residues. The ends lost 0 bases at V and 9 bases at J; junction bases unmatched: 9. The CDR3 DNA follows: TGTGCCACCAGCAGAGATATTGCGGGGGGGCACTTTGAGCAGTTCTTC. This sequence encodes CATSRDIAGGHFEQFF.

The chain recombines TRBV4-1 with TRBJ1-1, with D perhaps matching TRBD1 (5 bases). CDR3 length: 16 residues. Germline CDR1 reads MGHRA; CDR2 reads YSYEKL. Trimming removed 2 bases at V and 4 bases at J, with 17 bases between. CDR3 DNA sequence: TGCGCCAGCAGCCAAAACAGGATTGGACGATTCACTGAAGCTTTCTTT. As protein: CASSQNRIGRFTEAFF.

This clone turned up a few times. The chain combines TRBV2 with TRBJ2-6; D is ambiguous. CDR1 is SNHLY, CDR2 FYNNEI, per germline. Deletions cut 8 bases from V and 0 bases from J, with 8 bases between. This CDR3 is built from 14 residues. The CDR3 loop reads CASVKSSGANVLTF. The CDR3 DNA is TGTGCCAGCGTAAAGAGCTCTGGGGCCAACGTCCTGACTTTC.

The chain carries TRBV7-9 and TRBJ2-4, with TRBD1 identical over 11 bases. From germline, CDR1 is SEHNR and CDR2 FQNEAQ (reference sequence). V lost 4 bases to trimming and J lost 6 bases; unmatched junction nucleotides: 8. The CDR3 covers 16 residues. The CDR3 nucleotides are TGTGCCAGCAGCTCCGCAGGACAGGGGGCTGTAAACATTCAGTACTTC. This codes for CASSSAGQGAVNIQYF.